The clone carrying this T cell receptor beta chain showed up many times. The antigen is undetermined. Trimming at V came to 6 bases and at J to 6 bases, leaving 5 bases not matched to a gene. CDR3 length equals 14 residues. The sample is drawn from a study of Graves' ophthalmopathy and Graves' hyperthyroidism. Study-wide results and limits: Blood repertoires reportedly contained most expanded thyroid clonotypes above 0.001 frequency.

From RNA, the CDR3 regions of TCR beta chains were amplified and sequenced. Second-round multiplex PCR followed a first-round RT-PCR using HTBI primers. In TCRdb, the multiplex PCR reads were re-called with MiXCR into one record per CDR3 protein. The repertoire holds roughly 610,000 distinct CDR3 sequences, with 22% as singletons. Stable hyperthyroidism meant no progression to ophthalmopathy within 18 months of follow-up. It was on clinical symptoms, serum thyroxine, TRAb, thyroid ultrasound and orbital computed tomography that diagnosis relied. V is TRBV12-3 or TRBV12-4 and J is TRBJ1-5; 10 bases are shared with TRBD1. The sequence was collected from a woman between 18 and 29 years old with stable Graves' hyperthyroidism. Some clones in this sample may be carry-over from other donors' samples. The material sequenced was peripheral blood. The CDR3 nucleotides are TGTGCCAGCAGCCGTGGACAGGGGGGTCAGCCCCAGCATTTT. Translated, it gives CASSRGQGGQPQHF.